Here is one TCR beta chain with its context. cDNA reverse transcribed from extracted RNA served as the sequencing template. Profiled with immunoSEQ multiplex PCR; TCRdb holds only in-frame clones, not every one. The sample lists more than 200,000 clones; less than 50% were seen once. The data were taken from a study of CD8+ T cells in alopecia areata. Germline V lookup: CDR1 SQVTM, CDR2 ANQGSEA. This CDR3 region has 12 residues. Trimming removed 4 bases from V and 6 bases from J; junction bases left unmatched: 2. This sample's treatment: oral pan-JAK inhibitor, 5-10 mg twice daily. The sample here was CD4+ T cells sorted from blood, taken at roughly week 36, from a patient treated with tofacitinib. This receptor was identified in a human donor with alopecia areata. The chain uses TRBV29-1 and TRBJ1-2; 10 bases are shared with TRBD1. DNA for the CDR3: TGCAGCGTTGCGGGACAGGGGCATGGCTACACCTTC. Its protein is CSVAGQGHGYTF. The full variable domain, in which reference TRBV29-1 and TRBJ1-2 provide the parts outside the CDR3, is SAVISQKPSRDICQRGTSLTIQCQVDSQVTMMFWYRQQPGQSLTLIATANQGSEATYESGFVIDKFPISRPNLTFSTLTVSNMSPEDSSIYLCSVAGQGHGYTFGSGTRLTVV.